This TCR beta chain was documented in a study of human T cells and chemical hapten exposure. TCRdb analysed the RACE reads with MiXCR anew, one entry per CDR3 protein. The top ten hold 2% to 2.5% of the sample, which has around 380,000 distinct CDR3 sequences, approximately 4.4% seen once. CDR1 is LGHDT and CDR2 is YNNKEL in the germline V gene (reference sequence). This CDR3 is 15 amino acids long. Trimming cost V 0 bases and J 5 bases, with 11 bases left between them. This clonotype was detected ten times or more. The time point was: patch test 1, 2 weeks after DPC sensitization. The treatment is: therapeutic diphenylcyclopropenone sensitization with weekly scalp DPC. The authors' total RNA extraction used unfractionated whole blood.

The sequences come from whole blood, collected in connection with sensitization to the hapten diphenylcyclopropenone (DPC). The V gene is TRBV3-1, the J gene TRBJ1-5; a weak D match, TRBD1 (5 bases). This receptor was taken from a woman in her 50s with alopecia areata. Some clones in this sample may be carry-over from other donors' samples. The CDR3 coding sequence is TGTGCCAGCAGCCAAGAAGGGACCCCAGATCAGCCCCAGCATTTT. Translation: CASSQEGTPDQPQHF.